This record looks at one T cell receptor beta chain sequence and its context. What it recognizes is unknown. These data belong to a study of blood T cells in healthy people across ages. Study conclusions and caveats: Diversity figures derived from one million T cells were judged to underestimate the true value. Shifts in expanded clonotypes may have been confounded by donor CMV status, which was unknown.

There are 17 residues in the CDR3. With 5 bases removed from V and 2 bases from J, the gap between germline ends came to 22 bases. Germline CDR1 is SGHVS and CDR2 is FNYEAQ. The amount of total RNA extracted per sample was at least 5.5 micrograms. A second PCR of 7 to 11 cycles used a sample-barcoded 5' primer and a J-beta primer mix. Using its own MiXCR run on the 5' RACE reads, TCRdb lists one record per CDR3 protein. Seen here are some 1.8 million distinct CDR3 sequences, approximately 40% observed once, and the top ten hold 20% to 25%. The TCR comes from a human donor in good health. Sequenced sample: blood. The chain is built from TRBV7-6 and TRBJ2-7; D call uncertain. The CDR3 nucleotides are TGTGCCAGCAGCCCGGCGCCCAAGGCCTTTTCTACCTACGAGCAGTACTTC. Encoded protein: CASSPAPKAFSTYEQYF.